The source of this T cell receptor (beta chain) is a study of beta chain features in type 1 diabetes (dated by TCRdb to the late 2010s). Describing the broader study: Mean age, gender distribution, total cell number and subset yield were not different between patients and healthy donors. A total of roughly 99 million sorted cells were examined across all samples, and the number of cells per subset was strongly correlated with RNA yield. Naive and central memory subsets were obtained from all 30 or so donors, but regulatory and stem cell-like memory subsets were isolated from only 8 patients and about 8 healthy donors. In the study, TCRB repertoires of sorted circulating CD4+ T cell subsets from recently diagnosed type 1 diabetes patients were compared with those of matched healthy donors. Findings and caveats that apply to the study as a whole: Because the HLA sub-analyses included only small numbers of individuals, any influence of HLA type on TCRB rearrangement was left unresolved. Fewer insertions and more nucleotide deletions at VDJ recombination sites were observed in patients with type 1 diabetes, implying thymic rearrangement abnormalities. Naive, central memory and regulatory TCRB repertoires appeared to be more alike among patients than among healthy donors. Shorter templates might be favored by PCR, yet because patient and control samples were amplified and corrected together, any such skew would affect both groups equally. Type 1 diabetes patients showed a moderate but significant shortening of TCRB CDR3 length in all four CD4+ subsets. Sequencing cDNA rather than genomic DNA could over-represent highly expressing activated cells, although activation and CD3 levels did not differ between groups.

Of note for this clone: The target of this receptor is not known. No base quality information exists; no much larger clone differs at one position.

From each donor, a single peripheral blood sample of 100 to 150 mL on average was drawn into heparinised tubes. A BD FACSAria II was used to sort naive, central memory, regulatory and stem cell-like memory CD4+ T cells with a panel that included CD45RO, CCR7, CD25, CD127, CD95 and CD27. All sorted populations exceeded 95% purity. PBMCs were separated immediately by Lymphoprep density gradient centrifugation and were stained directly, without being cultured. So that batch effects would be minimized, each experiment stained and sorted samples in pairs, pairing one healthy donor with one patient. Looking up the germline V gene yields CDR1 SGDLS and CDR2 YYNGEE. The CDR3 starts with the cysteine, ends with the phenylalanine, and has 17 residues. CDR3 DNA is the only sequence kept; it has 51 bases, read in frame from the first base. V is pruned by 2 bases and J by 3 bases, leaving 8 bases of the junction without a gene match.

All of the isolated RNA was reverse transcribed with the High Capacity cDNA Reverse Transcription Kit, so expressed TCRB transcripts were sequenced. Naive, central memory and regulatory T cell samples underwent deep immunoSEQ sequencing, averaging approximately 3.5 million total reads per sample. Sorted cells were lysed in RLT buffer and RNA was extracted with DNase-treated RNeasy Micro or Mini kits, depending on cell number. To prevent cross-contamination, each cell subset was processed individually, whereas patient and healthy donor samples were processed jointly. Using the immunoSEQ multiplex PCR, TCRB sequences were amplified from cDNA into 87-bp fragments spanning the CDR3 region. Sequencing of the amplicons was done on the Illumina HiSeq platform. Under the source paper's analysis protocol: PCR bias was computationally corrected using synthetic template baselines, reads within Hamming distance 2 were collapsed, and singletons that could not be merged were discarded. By aligning reads against IMGT, V, D and J genes, CDR3 length, and insertions or deletions at six rearrangement sites were assigned. Within each subset, clonotype counts were normalized to sorted cell number, and only after that were true diversity and Gini coefficients computed with the tcR R package. Repertoire sharing was quantified using the overlap coefficient calculated on TCRB nucleotide sequences. As a proxy for the pre-selection repertoire, out-of-frame TCRB sequences from naive cells were analyzed. TCRdb obtained this table from immuneACCESS and retained in-frame rearrangements with V and J assigned. These tables miss some clones; where compared with another copy, unresolved V genes account for less than half of the shortfall, and the remainder is unexplained. The D gene and trimming were derived from the DNA, and the V and J assignments and clone size from that table. A total of roughly 260,000 clones appear in this sample, roughly 20% of them only once. The ten largest clones add up to about 0.027% of the sample.

This receptor was taken from a middle-aged woman with type 1 diabetes. Material for sequencing was naive CD4+ T cells from blood. The meaning of the sample's cell subset or site label: true naive CD4+ T cells. The V and J genes are TRBV9 and TRBJ2-6; 7 of the junction bases match TRBD1. Here is the DNA: TGTGCCAGCAGCGTCGGACAGGTCCCCTTTGGGGCCAACGTCCTGACTTTC. Its protein reads: CASSVGQVPFGANVLTF.